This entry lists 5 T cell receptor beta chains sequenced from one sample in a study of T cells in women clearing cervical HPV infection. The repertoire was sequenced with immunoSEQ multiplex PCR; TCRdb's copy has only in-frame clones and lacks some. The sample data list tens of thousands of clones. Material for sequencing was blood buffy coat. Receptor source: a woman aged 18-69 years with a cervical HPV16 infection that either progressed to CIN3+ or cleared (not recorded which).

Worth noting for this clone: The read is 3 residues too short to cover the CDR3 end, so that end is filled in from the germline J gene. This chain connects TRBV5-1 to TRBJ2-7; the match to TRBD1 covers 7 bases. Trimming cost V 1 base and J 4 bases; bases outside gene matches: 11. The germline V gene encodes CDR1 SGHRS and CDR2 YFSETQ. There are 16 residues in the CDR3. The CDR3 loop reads CASSLKQGKSGYEQYF. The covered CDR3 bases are TGCGCCAGCAGCTTGAAACAGGGGAAATCGGGGTACGAG.

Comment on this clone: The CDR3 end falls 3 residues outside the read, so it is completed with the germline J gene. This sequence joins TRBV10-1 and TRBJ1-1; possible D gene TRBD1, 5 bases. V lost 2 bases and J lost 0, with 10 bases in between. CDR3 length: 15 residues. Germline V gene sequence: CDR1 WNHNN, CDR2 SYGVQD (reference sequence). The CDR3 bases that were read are TGCGCCAGCAGTGAGAGGGGTAATTTGAACACTGAA. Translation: CASSERGNLNTE. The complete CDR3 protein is CASSERGNLNTEAFF.

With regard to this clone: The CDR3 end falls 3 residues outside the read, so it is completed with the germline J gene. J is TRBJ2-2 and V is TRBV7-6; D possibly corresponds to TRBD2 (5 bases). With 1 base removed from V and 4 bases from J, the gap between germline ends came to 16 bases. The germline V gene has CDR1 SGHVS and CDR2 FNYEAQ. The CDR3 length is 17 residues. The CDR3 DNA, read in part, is TGTGCCAGCAGCTTAGGAGTCGGACTGGACTCCACCGGGGAG. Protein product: CASSLGVGLDSTGE. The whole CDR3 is CASSLGVGLDSTGELFF.

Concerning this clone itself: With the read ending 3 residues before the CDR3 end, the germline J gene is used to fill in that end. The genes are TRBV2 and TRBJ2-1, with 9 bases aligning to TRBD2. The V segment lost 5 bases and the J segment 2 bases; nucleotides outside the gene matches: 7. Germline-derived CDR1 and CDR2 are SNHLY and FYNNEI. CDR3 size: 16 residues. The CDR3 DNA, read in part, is TGTGCCAGCAGTCCCTGGGGCGGGGGGGCCTACAATGAG. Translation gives CASSPWGGGAYNE. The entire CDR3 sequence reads CASSPWGGGAYNEQFF.

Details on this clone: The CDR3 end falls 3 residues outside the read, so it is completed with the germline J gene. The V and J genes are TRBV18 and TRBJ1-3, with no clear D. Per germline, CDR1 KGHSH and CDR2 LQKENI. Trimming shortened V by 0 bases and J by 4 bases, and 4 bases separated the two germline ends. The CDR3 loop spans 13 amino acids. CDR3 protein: CASSPPTGNTIYF. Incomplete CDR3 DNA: TGTGCCAGCTCACCACCGACAGGAAACACC.